This T cell receptor (beta chain) was obtained from a study of Graves' ophthalmopathy and Graves' hyperthyroidism. CDR1 DFQATT and CDR2 SNEGSKA come from the germline V gene (reference sequence). The CDR3 has 13 residues. Trimming shortened V by 7 bases and J by 2 bases, and 14 bases separated the two germline ends. This clonotype was counted between two and nine times. RNA served as the template for amplifying TCR beta CDR3 regions. Following a first-round RT-PCR that used HTBI primers, a second-round multiplex PCR was carried out. One entry per CDR3 protein results from TCRdb running MiXCR on the multiplex PCR reads. The data contain around 670,000 distinct CDR3 sequences, 40% of them singletons.

The origin of this receptor is an adult man with Graves' ophthalmopathy. The sample taken for sequencing was peripheral blood. The rearrangement links TRBV20-1 to TRBJ1-1; D gene unclear. CDR3 nucleotides: TGCAGTGTCCGATTGAGTCAAAACACTGAAGCTTTCTTT. It is translated as CSVRLSQNTEAFF.